Listed below are T cell receptor beta chains from one sample, sequenced in a study of CD8 T cells in Susac syndrome. TCRdb called the immunoSEQ multiplex PCR reads again in MiXCR, with one record for every CDR3 protein. Here the sample spans 74,000 or so distinct CDR3 sequences, approximately 94% being singletons. Sequenced material: CD4+ T cells from PBMCs. Receptor source: a human donor with Susac syndrome. The CDR3 runs from the conserved cysteine through the conserved F or W. D genes are given only for firm matches. Clone sizes are given selectively: once, few, many, or a class where the clone is expanded.

D gene | clone size | J gene | V gene | CDR3 protein | CDR3 DNA
NA | NA | TRBJ1-2 | TRBV6-6 | CASSAHYGYTF | TGTGCCAGCAGTGCTCATTATGGCTACACCTTC
TRBD1 | NA | TRBJ2-5 | TRBV20-1 | CSAAGTGTQETQYF | TGCAGTGCGGCGGGGACAGGGACACAAGAGACCCAGTACTTC
NA | once | TRBJ2-2 | TRBV11-2 | CASREGISAGELFF | TGTGCCAGCAGGGAAGGGATTTCCGCCGGGGAGCTGTTTTTT
TRBD1 | NA | TRBJ1-5 | TRBV20-1 | CSAGQGASNQPQHF | TGCAGTGCTGGACAGGGGGCGAGCAATCAGCCCCAGCATTTT
NA | NA | TRBJ1-1 | TRBV20-1 | CSARGHGNTEAFF | TGCAGTGCTAGAGGGCACGGTAACACTGAAGCTTTCTTT
NA | NA | TRBJ2-3 | TRBV6-1 | CASSVQGSLWDTQYF | TGTGCCAGCAGTGTTCAGGGGTCGTTGTGGGATACGCAGTATTTT
NA | once | TRBJ2-5 | TRBV6-2/TRBV6-3 | CASTRRRGRQETQYF | TGTGCCAGCACCCGAAGACGAGGGAGACAAGAGACCCAGTACTTC
NA | once | TRBJ2-5 | TRBV20-1 | CSAPGEDEETQYF | TGCAGTGCCCCCGGGGAGGACGAAGAGACCCAGTACTTC
TRBD1 | NA | TRBJ1-2 | TRBV7-8 | CASSLYGTDYGYTF | TGTGCCAGCAGCTTATACGGGACAGACTATGGCTACACCTTC
NA | NA | TRBJ1-1 | TRBV9 | CASSVVSGMNTEAFF | TGTGCCAGCAGCGTAGTTTCGGGTATGAACACTGAAGCTTTCTTT
NA | NA | TRBJ2-1 | TRBV7-9 | CASSLASEQFF | TGTGCCAGCAGCTTGGCGAGTGAGCAGTTCTTC
NA | once | TRBJ2-1 | TRBV5-1 | CASSRLEVDEQFF | TGCGCCAGCAGTAGACTAGAAGTCGATGAGCAGTTCTTC
NA | NA | TRBJ1-1 | TRBV3-1 | CASSRSDKGNTEAFF | TGTGCCAGCAGCCGATCCGACAAGGGGAACACTGAAGCTTTCTTT
TRBD2 | NA | TRBJ2-7 | TRBV20-1 | CSARDGSGGPYEQYF | TGCAGTGCTAGAGATGGAAGCGGGGGACCCTACGAGCAGTACTTC
NA | NA | TRBJ2-7 | TRBV12-3/TRBV12-4 | CASMRVSYEQYF | TGTGCCAGCATGAGGGTTTCCTACGAGCAGTACTTC
TRBD1 | NA | TRBJ2-1 | TRBV6-1 | CASSQTGVSSYNEQFF | TGTGCCAGCAGTCAGACAGGGGTCAGCTCCTACAATGAGCAGTTCTTC
NA | NA | TRBJ1-3 | TRBV7-8 | CASSAAVSYSGNTIYF | TGTGCCAGCAGCGCCGCCGTGAGCTACTCTGGAAACACCATATATTTT
TRBD1 | few | TRBJ2-2 | TRBV7-9 | CASSPGQGDTGELFF | TGTGCCAGCAGCCCGGGACAGGGAGACACCGGGGAGCTGTTTTTT
NA | NA | TRBJ1-2 | TRBV18 | CASSPPSGVEGYTF | TGTGCCAGCTCACCACCGTCCGGGGTCGAGGGCTACACCTTC
NA | NA | TRBJ1-2 | TRBV5-1 | CASSLFQRDHGYTF | TGCGCCAGCAGCTTGTTCCAGAGGGACCATGGCTACACCTTC
TRBD2 | NA | TRBJ2-3 | TRBV20-1 | CSLSGGASGADTQYF | TGCAGTTTATCTGGTGGAGCTAGCGGGGCCGATACGCAGTATTTT
NA | NA | TRBJ1-2 | TRBV6-5 | CASSPKGQSRGYTF | TGTGCCAGCAGTCCCAAAGGACAGTCCCGTGGCTACACCTTC
NA | NA | TRBJ1-1 | TRBV5-6 | CASSNPVGAEAFF | TGTGCCAGCAGCAACCCTGTCGGGGCTGAAGCTTTCTTT
NA | NA | TRBJ2-5 | TRBV10-3 | CATRVSETQYF | TGTGCCACCAGGGTATCGGAGACCCAGTACTTC
NA | NA | TRBJ2-3 | TRBV12-3/TRBV12-4 | CASSFNGYTQYF | TGTGCCAGCAGTTTTAACGGGTATACGCAGTATTTT
NA | NA | TRBJ2-7 | TRBV12-3/TRBV12-4 | CASSLVGDGTYEQYF | TGTGCCAGCAGTTTAGTTGGGGATGGGACCTACGAGCAGTACTTC
TRBD1 | NA | TRBJ1-6 | TRBV27 | CASSRDRYSPLHF | TGTGCCAGCAGTCGGGACAGATATTCACCCCTCCACTTT
TRBD2 | NA | TRBJ2-3 | TRBV12-3/TRBV12-4 | CASSPLPGLAALAFTDTQYF | TGTGCCAGCAGTCCCCTGCCCGGACTAGCGGCATTAGCCTTCACAGATACGCAGTATTTT
NA | NA | TRBJ2-7 | TRBV5-1 | CASHRDGYEQYF | TGCGCCAGCCACAGGGACGGCTACGAGCAGTACTTC
TRBD1 | few | TRBJ1-5 | TRBV28 | CASSSGQGGNQPQHF | TGTGCCAGCAGCTCTGGACAGGGCGGCAATCAGCCCCAGCATTTT
NA | NA | TRBJ2-5 | TRBV29-1 | CSGWSGRETQYF | TGCAGCGGGTGGAGCGGCAGGGAGACCCAGTACTTC
NA | NA | TRBJ2-5 | TRBV12-5 | CASAQKGETQYF | TGTGCTAGTGCCCAAAAGGGGGAGACCCAGTACTTC
NA | NA | TRBJ2-5 | TRBV5-6 | CASSLVRGETQYF | TGTGCCAGCAGCTTAGTCAGGGGAGAGACCCAGTACTTC
NA | once | TRBJ1-5 | TRBV12-3/TRBV12-4 | CASSLGGGRGVQPQHF | TGTGCCAGCAGTTTAGGGGGGGGTCGAGGGGTTCAGCCCCAGCATTTT
NA | NA | TRBJ1-5 | TRBV18 | CASSPDYSNQPQHF | TGTGCCAGCTCACCGGACTATAGCAATCAGCCCCAGCATTTT
TRBD2 | NA | TRBJ2-3 | TRBV10-3 | CAIRNAPGTSPSTDTQYF | TGTGCCATCAGAAACGCCCCCGGGACTAGCCCCTCCACAGATACGCAGTATTTT
NA | NA | TRBJ2-3 | TRBV27 | CASSPGLAQDTQYF | TGTGCCAGCAGTCCGGGCTTAGCGCAAGATACGCAGTATTTT
NA | NA | TRBJ1-6 | TRBV5-6 | CASSFFLTRVENSPLHF | TGTGCCAGCAGCTTCTTCTTAACCCGGGTGGAGAATTCACCCCTCCACTTT
NA | NA | TRBJ2-7 | TRBV2 | CASDGTYVEQYF | TGTGCCAGCGACGGGACTTATGTCGAGCAGTACTTC
NA | NA | TRBJ1-5 | TRBV7-9 | CASSGQSNQPQHF | TGTGCCAGCAGCGGGCAGAGCAATCAGCCCCAGCATTTT
NA | once | TRBJ2-5 | TRBV9 | CASSVVDGRGRETQYF | TGTGCCAGCAGCGTAGTTGATGGCAGGGGTCGAGAGACCCAGTACTTC